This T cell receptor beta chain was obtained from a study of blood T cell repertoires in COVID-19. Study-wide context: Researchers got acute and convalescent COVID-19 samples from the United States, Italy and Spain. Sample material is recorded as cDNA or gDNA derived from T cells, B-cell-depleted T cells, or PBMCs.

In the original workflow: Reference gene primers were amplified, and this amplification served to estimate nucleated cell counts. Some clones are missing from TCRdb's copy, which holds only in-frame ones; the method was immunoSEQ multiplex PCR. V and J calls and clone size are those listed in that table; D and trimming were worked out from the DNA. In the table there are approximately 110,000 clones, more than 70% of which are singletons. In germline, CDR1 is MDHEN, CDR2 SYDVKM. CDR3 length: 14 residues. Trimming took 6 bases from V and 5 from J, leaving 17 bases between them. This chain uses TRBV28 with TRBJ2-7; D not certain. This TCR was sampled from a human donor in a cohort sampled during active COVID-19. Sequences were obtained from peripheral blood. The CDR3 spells CASSHGYPSDEQYF. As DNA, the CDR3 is TGTGCCAGCAGCCATGGTTATCCTTCGGACGAGCAGTACTTC.